The 26 T cell receptor beta chains presented below share a single source sample, sequenced in a study of T cell responses to AZD1222 COVID-19 vaccine. Clones were sequenced by immunoSEQ multiplex PCR, and TCRdb holds only the in-frame ones, with some missing. This table has tens of thousands of clones, 92% appearing once. The source was peripheral blood, collected 28 days after the second AZD1222 dose. All receptors derive from an adult who received the AZD1222 COVID-19 vaccine.

The DNA of the CDR3 is TGTGCCAGTAGTGGACGACTAGGGCAGTACTTC. Protein: CASSGRLGQYF. This sequence joins TRBV19 and TRBJ2-7; tentatively, D is TRBD2 (6 bases). Germline assignment: CDR1 LNHDA and CDR2 SQIVND (reference sequence). The ends were cut back, 5 bases at V and 9 bases at J, with 11 bases in the middle. This CDR3 region has 11 residues. Filled out from reference TRBV19 and TRBJ2-7, the complete variable domain reads DGGITQSPKYLFRKEGQNVTLSCEQNLNHDAMYWYRQDPGQGLRLIYYSQIVNDFQKGDIAEGYSVSREKKESFPLTVTSAQKNPTAFYLCASSGRLGQYFGPGTRLTVT.

CDR3 amino acids: CASSSQVSVYGYTF. CDR3 bases: TGCGCCAGCAGCTCTCAGGTCTCCGTCTATGGCTACACCTTC. The chain combines TRBV5-1 with TRBJ1-2; no clear D gene. Germline V gene lookup returns CDR1 SGHRS and CDR2 YFSETQ. Between the trimmed V and J ends, which lost 3 bases and 4 bases, there was a span of 13 bases. The CDR3 spans 14 residues.

The DNA of the CDR3 is TGTGCCAGTAGTATGGGCAGGGCACCGGGAGAGTATGGCTACACCTTC. Amino acid sequence: CASSMGRAPGEYGYTF. The chain recombines TRBV19 with TRBJ1-2; weak D call: TRBD1 (5 bases). CDR1 and CDR2 (germline): LNHDA, SQIVND (reference sequence). The CDR3 loop spans 16 amino acids. Trimming removed 3 bases at V and 5 bases at J, with 19 bases between.

The chain combines TRBV28 with TRBJ1-5; D perhaps matches TRBD1 (6 bases). This CDR3 has 16 amino acids. Per the germline V gene, CDR1 is MDHEN and CDR2 is SYDVKM. With 0 bases removed from V and 0 bases from J, the gap between germline ends came to 9 bases. The CDR3 bases are TGTGCCAGCAGTTTATGGGGGGCCGCTAGCAATCAGCCCCAGCATTTT. The encoded protein is CASSLWGAASNQPQHF.

The chain is built from TRBV18 and TRBJ2-1; D is tentatively TRBD1 or TRBD2 (6 bases each). This CDR3 spans 14 amino acids. V was shortened by 3 bases and J by 9 bases, with 15 bases between the two germline ends. Germline-derived CDR1 and CDR2 are KGHSH and LQKENI. CDR3: CASSPPPGGTEQFF. The CDR3 DNA reads TGTGCCAGCTCACCCCCACCCGGGGGCACTGAGCAGTTCTTC.

V gene TRBV11-1 combines with J gene TRBJ1-1, with D perhaps TRBD1 (6 bases). CDR3 length equals 12 residues. In germline, CDR1 is SGHAT, CDR2 FQDESV (reference sequence). V was clipped by 5 bases and J by 7 bases, with 11 bases between them. CDR3 in DNA: TGTGCCAGCAGCCCATGGGGGCTTGAAGCTTTCTTT. It codes for CASSPWGLEAFF. Looking up the rest from reference TRBV11-1 and TRBJ1-1 gives the full variable domain: EAEVAQSPRYKITEKSQAVAFWCDPISGHATLYWYRQILGQGPELLVQFQDESVVDDSQLPKDRFSAERLKGVDSTLKIQPAELGDSAMYLCASSPWGLEAFFGQGTRLTVV.

This chain connects TRBV19 to TRBJ2-7, with 8 bases matching TRBD1. The CDR3 has 14 residues. CDR1 is LNHDA, CDR2 SQIVND, per germline (reference sequence). The junction had 3 bases not matched to a gene; V was cut back by 3 bases and J by 2 bases. Written as DNA, the CDR3 is TGTGCCAGTAGTATCTCGACAGGGGCCTACGAGCAGTACTTC. This encodes CASSISTGAYEQYF.

The table lists this clone with a few counts. This sequence joins TRBV5-5 and TRBJ1-5, with 7 bases lining up with TRBD1. The CDR3 spans 15 residues. The germline gives CDR1 SGHKS, CDR2 YYEKEE (reference sequence). Unmatched junction bases numbered 5, after V lost 2 bases and J lost 3 bases. CDR3: CASSFKGGDNQPQHF. The CDR3 DNA reads as TGTGCCAGCAGCTTTAAAGGGGGCGACAATCAGCCCCAGCATTTT. Based on the CDR3 plus reference TRBV5-5 and TRBJ1-5, the full variable domain is DAGVTQSPTHLIKTRGQQVTLRCSPISGHKSVSWYQQVLGQGPQFIFQYYEKEERGRGNFPDRFSARQFPNYSSELNVNALLLGDSALYLCASSFKGGDNQPQHFGDGTRLSIL.

This chain uses TRBV7-9 with TRBJ2-5, with D possibly matching TRBD1 (6 bases). The CDR3 covers 15 residues. Trimming took 1 base from V and 3 from J, leaving 12 bases between them. CDR1 is SEHNR, CDR2 FQNEAQ, per germline (reference sequence). The CDR3 loop reads CASSLGGGWEETQYF. The CDR3 nucleotides read TGTGCCAGCAGCTTAGGAGGGGGATGGGAAGAGACCCAGTACTTC.

The V and J genes are TRBV28 and TRBJ2-3, with a tentative D call TRBD2 (6 bases). This CDR3 has 16 residues. V was shortened by 1 base and J by 2 bases, with 13 bases between the two germline ends. In germline, CDR1 is MDHEN, CDR2 SYDVKM. The CDR3 here is CASSLFLGTYTDTQYF. The CDR3 DNA sequence: TGTGCCAGCAGTTTATTCCTCGGGACTTACACAGATACGCAGTATTTT.

The rearrangement uses TRBV13 and TRBJ2-5, with 9 bases aligning to TRBD1. Germline trimming cut 5 bases from V and 5 bases from J; bases unmatched to any gene: 9. The CDR3 is 15 amino acids. Germline CDR1 and CDR2: PRHDT and FYEKMQ (reference sequence). Written as DNA, the CDR3 is TGTGCCAGCAGCCTTGGAACAGGGGGCGGGGAGACCCAGTACTTC. Residues: CASSLGTGGGETQYF.

The chain has TRBV28 and TRBJ1-4; 7 bases map to TRBD1. CDR3 size: 15 residues. Germline CDR1 and CDR2: MDHEN and SYDVKM. Trimming took 7 bases from V and 7 from J; bases not matched to a gene: 12. The CDR3, as DNA: TGTGCCAGCAACGTTAACAGGGGTGTAGGTGAAAAACTGTTTTTT. Its protein product is CASNVNRGVGEKLFF. Full variable domain (remainder filled in from reference TRBV28 and TRBJ1-4): DVKVTQSSRYLVKRTGEKVFLECVQDMDHENMFWYRQDPGLGLRLIYFSYDVKMKEKGDIPEGYSVSREKKERFSLILESASTNQTSMYLCASNVNRGVGEKLFFGSGTQLSVL.

This clone has just one count. This sequence joins TRBV28 and TRBJ1-2, with a possible D match to TRBD1 (5 bases). Deletions cut 4 bases from V and 3 bases from J, with 15 bases between. Germline assignment: CDR1 MDHEN and CDR2 SYDVKM. The CDR3 totals 15 residues. CDR3: CASSSGMVEYYGYTF. The CDR3 bases are TGTGCCAGCAGTTCAGGGATGGTGGAGTACTATGGCTACACCTTC.

The gene calls are TRBV6-1 and TRBJ1-1; D perhaps matches TRBD1 (5 bases). The CDR3 contains 14 residues. Trimming stripped 3 bases from V and 1 base from J, with 9 bases between. CDR1 and CDR2 from the germline V gene are MNHNS and SASEGT. The CDR3 is CASSEGRANTEAFF. DNA for the CDR3: TGTGCCAGCAGTGAGGGACGGGCGAACACTGAAGCTTTCTTT.

In regard to this clone: This specimen includes other DNA sequences encoding the same CDR3. The genes are TRBV18 and TRBJ1-1; D unresolved. Germline-derived CDR1 and CDR2 are KGHSH and LQKENI. V was clipped by 3 bases and J by 1 base, with 9 bases between them. This CDR3 is built from 14 residues. This chain's CDR3 is CASSPSTGNTEAFF. The CDR3 nucleotides are TGTGCCAGCTCACCCTCGACCGGGAACACTGAAGCTTTCTTT.

The chain links TRBV7-2 to TRBJ1-6; D is ambiguous. CDR3 length equals 15 residues. The germline gives CDR1 SGHTA, CDR2 FQGNSA. Trimming stripped 2 bases from V and 3 bases from J, with 8 bases between. CDR3 region: CASSLQVLYNSPLHF. The DNA of the CDR3 is TGTGCCAGCAGCTTACAGGTGCTCTATAATTCACCCCTCCACTTT.

This chain links TRBV5-1 with TRBJ2-1, with 10 positions matching TRBD2. CDR1 and CDR2 (germline): SGHRS, YFSETQ. V gave up 1 base and J gave up 4 bases; unmatched junction bases: 5. This CDR3 region has 16 residues. The CDR3 here is CASSLRLAGDYNEQFF. The DNA for the CDR3 is TGCGCCAGCAGCTTGCGTCTAGCGGGGGATTACAATGAGCAGTTCTTC.

Here the CDR3 reads CASSESPGTGNTIYF. The CDR3, as DNA: TGTGCCAGCAGTGAAAGTCCCGGGACTGGAAACACCATATATTTT. This chain uses TRBV2 with TRBJ1-3, with D unclear. Germline V gene data show CDR1 as SNHLY and CDR2 as FYNNEI. There are 15 residues in the CDR3. V was cut by 2 bases and J by 2 bases, with 10 bases left in between.

The sample holds a few counts of this clone. The V gene is TRBV5-6, the J gene TRBJ1-5; no clear D gene. This CDR3 spans 15 amino acids. Germline V CDR1 and CDR2: SGHDT, YYEEEE. The germline V and J ends were trimmed by 2 bases and 1 base, with 10 bases remaining between them. The CDR3 bases are TGTGCCAGCAGCTTTGGAAGATTGAGCAATCAGCCCCAGCATTTT. It yields the protein CASSFGRLSNQPQHF.

The genes are TRBV9 and TRBJ1-6, with TRBD1 as a possible D gene (5 bases). Germline V gene data show CDR1 as SGDLS and CDR2 as YYNGEE. CDR3 size: 14 residues. Deletions cut 0 bases from V and 10 bases from J, with 11 bases between. The chain's CDR3 is CASSVAPGDSPLHF. CDR3 DNA: TGTGCCAGCAGCGTAGCTCCCGGGGACTCACCCCTCCACTTT.

Comments on this clone: Other nucleotide sequences from this sample produce the same CDR3. The rearrangement uses TRBV7-2 and TRBJ2-3; the D is unclear. The CDR3 has 13 amino acids. Trimming took off 1 base at V and 1 base at J, with 3 bases between the two ends. From germline, CDR1 is SGHTA and CDR2 FQGNSA. CDR3 protein: CASSLGGTDTQYF. The CDR3 DNA sequence: TGTGCCAGCAGCTTAGGGGGCACAGATACGCAGTATTTT.

This chain joins TRBV6-5 and TRBJ1-1; no firm D call. There are 16 residues in the CDR3. Germline CDR1 is MNHEY and CDR2 is SVGAGI. V lost 2 bases and J 0 bases, leaving 13 bases between the germline ends. The CDR3 sequence: CASSYAGSAMNTEAFF. CDR3 DNA: TGTGCCAGCAGTTACGCTGGCAGCGCAATGAACACTGAAGCTTTCTTT.

This chain connects TRBV14 to TRBJ1-3; D unresolved. In germline, CDR1 is SGHDN, CDR2 FVKESK. The CDR3 loop spans 16 amino acids. Trimming cost V 1 base and J 0 bases, with 10 bases left between them. The CDR3 DNA reads TGTGCCAGCAGCCAAGTGTCCGGCTACTCTGGAAACACCATATATTTT. Protein: CASSQVSGYSGNTIYF.

The gene calls are TRBV5-1 and TRBJ2-5; D may be TRBD2 (6 bases). Trimming took 5 bases from V and 0 from J, leaving 14 bases between them. The V gene's germline CDR1 is SGHRS and CDR2 YFSETQ. This CDR3 has 15 amino acids. The CDR3 region has the DNA TGCGCCAGCAGTTCCGCGGGACTTAACCAAGAGACCCAGTACTTC. This encodes CASSSAGLNQETQYF.

The chain couples TRBV14 to TRBJ1-2; TRBD1 matches at 8 bases. The V and J ends lost 2 bases and 3 bases, in that order; junction bases with no gene match: 5. There are 15 residues in the CDR3. Germline CDR1 is SGHDN and CDR2 is FVKESK. CDR3 DNA: TGTGCCAGCAGCCAACAGGACAGGGCCTACTATGGCTACACCTTC. Translated: CASSQQDRAYYGYTF.

This clone appeared a few times. The chain is built from TRBV4-1 and TRBJ1-2, with 8 bases fitting TRBD1. The CDR3 consists of 15 residues. Losses at the gene ends were 0 bases for V and 8 bases for J; bases not matched to a gene: 8. CDR1 is MGHRA and CDR2 is YSYEKL in the germline V gene. The CDR3 here is CASSQEESGQVGYTF. The DNA for the CDR3 is TGCGCCAGCAGCCAAGAGGAATCGGGACAGGTGGGCTACACCTTC.